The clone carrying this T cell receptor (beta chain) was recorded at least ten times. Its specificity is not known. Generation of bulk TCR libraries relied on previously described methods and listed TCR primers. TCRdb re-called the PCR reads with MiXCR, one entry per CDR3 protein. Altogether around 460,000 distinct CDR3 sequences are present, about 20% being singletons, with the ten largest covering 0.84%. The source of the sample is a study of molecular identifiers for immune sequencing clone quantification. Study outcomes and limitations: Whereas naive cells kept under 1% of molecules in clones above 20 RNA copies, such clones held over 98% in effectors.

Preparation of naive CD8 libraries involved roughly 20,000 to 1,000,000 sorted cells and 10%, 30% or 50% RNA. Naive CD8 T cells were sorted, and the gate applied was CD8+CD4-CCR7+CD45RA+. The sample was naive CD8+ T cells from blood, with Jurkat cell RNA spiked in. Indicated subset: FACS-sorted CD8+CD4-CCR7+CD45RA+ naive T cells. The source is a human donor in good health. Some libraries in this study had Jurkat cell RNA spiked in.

In nucleotides, the CDR3 is TGCAGCGTTTTCGGACAGGAAGATAACACTGAAGCTTTCTTT. Translated: CSVFGQEDNTEAFF. The rearrangement uses TRBV29-1 and TRBJ1-1; 7 bases align to TRBD1. V shed 5 bases, J shed 2 bases, and the junction held 8 bases outside the gene matches. Germline V gene data show CDR1 as SQVTM and CDR2 as ANQGSEA. This CDR3 comprises 14 residues. Based on the CDR3 plus reference TRBV29-1 and TRBJ1-1, the full variable domain is SAVISQKPSRDICQRGTSLTIQCQVDSQVTMMFWYRQQPGQSLTLIATANQGSEATYESGFVIDKFPISRPNLTFSTLTVSNMSPEDSSIYLCSVFGQEDNTEAFFGQGTRLTVV.